The 25 T cell receptor beta chains given below trace back to one sample, sequenced in a study of blood T cell repertoires in COVID-19. Some clones are missing from TCRdb's copy, which holds only in-frame ones; the method was immunoSEQ multiplex PCR. The sample carries almost 300,000 clones, around nine tenths recorded once. The sequencing sample was made of peripheral blood. These receptors were taken from a man in his sixties or seventies with acute or convalescent COVID-19.

V and J are TRBV5-1 and TRBJ2-7; 10 bases map to TRBD1. The CDR3 consists of 15 residues. Germline V gene sequence: CDR1 SGHRS, CDR2 YFSETQ. The trim removed 0 bases at V and 7 bases at J, leaving 7 bases unmatched. Here the CDR3 reads CASSLARDRGYEQYF. The DNA of the CDR3 is TGCGCCAGCAGCTTGGCCCGGGACAGGGGTTATGAGCAGTACTTC.

This chain links TRBV5-4 with TRBJ2-2; the match to TRBD2 covers 11 bases. CDR3 size: 20 residues. With 0 bases clipped from V and 3 bases from J, the junction kept 13 bases outside the gene matches. Germline CDR1 SGHNT, CDR2 YYREEE (reference sequence). The CDR3 bases are TGTGCCAGCAGCTTGGAACCTAGCGGGGGGCCCAGGTGGGACACCGGGGAGCTGTTTTTT. It is translated as CASSLEPSGGPRWDTGELFF.

The chain employs TRBV28 and TRBJ1-2, with 7 positions matching TRBD1. The germline CDR1 and CDR2 sequences are MDHEN and SYDVKM. CDR3 length: 17 residues. V lost 4 bases and J lost 1; bases outside the gene matches: 12. The CDR3 DNA is TGTGCCAGCAGTTCACAGGGACAGAACAACGATAACTATGGCTACACCTTC. Translating it yields CASSSQGQNNDNYGYTF.

The chain is built from TRBV10-3 and TRBJ2-1; the D gene is possibly TRBD1 (6 bases). V was shortened by 10 bases and J by 0 bases, with 16 bases between the two germline ends. CDR3 size: 15 residues. Per germline, CDR1 ENHRY and CDR2 SYGVKD. CDR3 amino acids: CATTGNVSSYNEQFF. The CDR3 bases are TGTGCCACAACAGGGAATGTAAGCTCCTACAATGAGCAGTTCTTC.

The V gene is TRBV6-2 or TRBV6-3, the J gene TRBJ1-6, with a tentative D call TRBD1 (6 bases). Trimming cost V 6 bases and J 2 bases, with 11 bases left between them. CDR3 length: 15 residues. Germline V gene sequence: CDR1 MNHEY, CDR2 SVGEGT. The CDR3 loop reads CASSSGQTYNSPLHF. In DNA, the CDR3 is TGTGCCAGCAGCTCTGGACAGACCTATAATTCACCCCTCCACTTT.

V is TRBV6-5 and J is TRBJ1-2, with D possibly being TRBD1 (5 bases). This CDR3 region has 13 residues. Germline V CDR1 and CDR2: MNHEY, SVGAGI. V lost 10 bases, J lost 4 bases, and 16 bases lay in between. The CDR3: CATRAVGGYGYTF. The CDR3 DNA sequence: TGTGCCACCCGGGCAGTCGGGGGCTATGGCTACACCTTC.

This clone was picked up one time. V usage is TRBV2 and J usage is TRBJ1-1; possibly TRBD1 for D (6 bases). Germline lookup yields CDR1 SNHLY and CDR2 FYNNEI. This CDR3 comprises 14 residues. V gave up 7 bases and J gave up 5 bases, with 17 bases separating them. CDR3 sequence: CASKFAGVGTEAFF. The CDR3 DNA sequence: TGTGCCAGCAAGTTTGCAGGGGTTGGGACTGAAGCTTTCTTT.

This clone appeared once. The genes are TRBV5-4 and TRBJ2-1, with 11 bases aligning to TRBD2. The V gene end was trimmed by 1 base and the J gene end by 9 bases; junction bases not matched to a gene: 3. CDR3 length equals 14 residues. Germline CDR1 is SGHNT and CDR2 is YYREEE (reference sequence). The CDR3 is CASSLTSGSGEQFF. CDR3 in DNA: TGTGCCAGCAGCTTGACTAGCGGGAGCGGTGAGCAGTTCTTC.

The chain uses TRBV18 and TRBJ2-7; 9 bases are shared with TRBD2. The CDR3 loop spans 17 amino acids. The junction had 11 bases not matched to a gene; V was cut back by 3 bases and J by 2 bases. Germline V lookup: CDR1 KGHSH, CDR2 LQKENI. CDR3 loop: CASSPSLAGPSTYEQYF. In DNA form, the CDR3 reads TGTGCCAGCTCACCTTCCCTAGCGGGGCCCTCAACCTACGAGCAGTACTTC.

The gene calls are TRBV7-2 and TRBJ1-3; 9 bases match TRBD1. Germline CDR1 SGHTA, CDR2 FQGNSA. There are 15 residues in the CDR3. The V gene end was trimmed by 5 bases and the J gene end by 7 bases; junction bases not matched to a gene: 9. The chain's CDR3 is CASSPGQGAGNTIYF. In DNA form, the CDR3 reads TGTGCCAGCAGCCCGGGACAGGGCGCGGGGAACACCATATATTTT.

The rearrangement joins TRBV20-1 to TRBJ2-2, with TRBD2 matching 9 bases. This CDR3 has 15 residues. After removal of 6 bases from V and 2 bases from J, the junction contained 7 bases not matched to a gene. Per germline, CDR1 DFQATT and CDR2 SNEGSKA (reference sequence). The CDR3 nucleotides read TGCAGTGCGAGTAGCGGGAGACGAAACACCGGGGAGCTGTTTTTT. This codes for CSASSGRRNTGELFF.

V is TRBV6-6 and J is TRBJ2-1, with 7 bases aligning to TRBD2. Germline lookup yields CDR1 MNHNY and CDR2 SVGAGI (reference sequence). There are 16 residues in the CDR3. Trimming took 8 bases from V and 1 from J; bases not matched to a gene: 11. CDR3: CASRTSRGGSYNEQFF. In nucleotides, the CDR3 is TGTGCCAGCCGTACTTCGAGGGGAGGGTCCTACAATGAGCAGTTCTTC.

J is TRBJ1-5 and V is TRBV7-2; D unresolved. Germline V CDR1 and CDR2: SGHTA, FQGNSA. Trimming left V 1 base short and J 0 bases short, with 7 bases between. This CDR3 comprises 15 residues. The CDR3 sequence: CASSLGQISNQPQHF. The CDR3 nucleotides read TGTGCCAGCAGCTTAGGACAAATTAGCAATCAGCCCCAGCATTTT.

The chain employs TRBV6-6 and TRBJ1-2; 8 positions agree with TRBD1. This CDR3 is built from 13 residues. Trimming at V came to 6 bases and at J to 8 bases, leaving 8 bases not matched to a gene. Per germline, CDR1 MNHNY and CDR2 SVGAGI (reference sequence). CDR3 sequence (DNA): TGTGCCAGCAGGGACCCAGGGGGCTACGGCTACACCTTC. The encoded protein is CASRDPGGYGYTF.

This chain connects TRBV10-1 to TRBJ2-7, with TRBD2 matching 7 bases. Germline CDR1 and CDR2: WNHNN and SYGVQD (reference sequence). The CDR3 is 14 residues long. The V segment lost 4 bases and the J segment 6 bases; nucleotides outside the gene matches: 9. The DNA of the CDR3 is TGCGCCAGCAGTGGAGGGAGGGTCGACAGCGAGCAGTACTTC. Amino acids: CASSGGRVDSEQYF.

A few counts support this clone. V gene TRBV5-6 combines with J gene TRBJ2-7, with 8 bases that match TRBD1. V shed 2 bases, J shed 6 bases, and the junction held 16 bases outside the gene matches. Germline values: CDR1 SGHDT, CDR2 YYEEEE. The CDR3 is 17 amino acids. The CDR3 nucleotides are TGTGCCAGCAGCTTATCTAGGCTGGGCAGGGGGCTCGGCGAGCAGTACTTC. This gives the protein CASSLSRLGRGLGEQYF.

The chain employs TRBV27 and TRBJ2-7; unclear D gene. The CDR3 covers 11 residues. Looked up from germline, CDR1 is MNHEY and CDR2 is SMNVEV (reference sequence). The V end lost 9 bases, the J end lost 2 bases, and 8 bases lay between the germline ends. The CDR3 DNA sequence: TGTGCCAGTAGACATACCTACGAGCAGTACTTC. Amino acids: CASRHTYEQYF.

The count of this clone is one. The genes are TRBV4-1 and TRBJ2-6; tentatively, D is TRBD1 (5 bases). The germline gives CDR1 MGHRA, CDR2 YSYEKL. Trimming stripped 1 base from V and 0 bases from J, with 10 bases between. The CDR3 runs to 17 residues. The CDR3 region has the DNA TGCGCCAGCAGCCAAGGACAGTCTTCCTCTGGGGCCAACGTCCTGACTTTC. This gives the protein CASSQGQSSSGANVLTF.

This chain joins TRBV16 and TRBJ1-2; D is perhaps TRBD1 (6 bases). Germline CDR1 KGHSY, CDR2 FQNENV. The CDR3 runs to 15 residues. V was cut by 3 bases and J by 1 base, with 12 bases left in between. CDR3 protein: CASSHYREINYGYTF. The DNA for the CDR3 is TGTGCCAGCAGCCATTACAGGGAAATTAACTATGGCTACACCTTC. The variable domain in full, with the rest retrieved from reference TRBV16 and TRBJ1-2, is GEEVAQTPKHLVRGEGQKAKLYCAPIKGHSYVFWYQQVLKNEFKFLISFQNENVFDETGMPKERFSAKCLPNSPCSLEIQATKLEDSAVYFCASSHYREINYGYTFGSGTRLTVV.

V is TRBV9 and J is TRBJ1-6; possibly TRBD1 for D (5 bases). Trimming stripped 0 bases from V and 8 bases from J, with 6 bases between. Per germline, CDR1 SGDLS and CDR2 YYNGEE. The CDR3 spans 13 residues. This CDR3 reads CASSVGGDSPLHF. CDR3 bases: TGTGCCAGCAGCGTAGGGGGGGATTCACCCCTCCACTTT.

In this sample, this clone turned up once. The chain has TRBV6-6 and TRBJ2-4, with 7 bases that match TRBD1. Germline CDR1 MNHNY, CDR2 SVGAGI (reference sequence). The ends lost 6 bases at V and 9 bases at J; junction bases unmatched: 14. This CDR3 comprises 15 residues. Here the CDR3 DNA reads TGTGCCAGCAGCTCGGTAGGACAGGCCCAAGGCATTCAGTACTTC. Translated: CASSSVGQAQGIQYF.

CDR3 protein: CASSSLSGTEAFF. The DNA for the CDR3 is TGTGCCAGCAGCTCCCTCTCGGGCACTGAAGCTTTCTTT. The rearrangement uses TRBV7-2 and TRBJ1-1; D unresolved. The ends were cut back, 4 bases at V and 4 bases at J, with 10 bases in the middle. Germline lookup yields CDR1 SGHTA and CDR2 FQGNSA. This CDR3 spans 13 amino acids. The full variable domain, in which reference TRBV7-2 and TRBJ1-1 provide the parts outside the CDR3, is GAGVSQSPSNKVTEKGKDVELRCDPISGHTALYWYRQSLGQGLEFLIYFQGNSAPDKSGLPSDRFSAERTGGSVSTLTIQRTQQEDSAVYLCASSSLSGTEAFFGQGTRLTVV.

The chain links TRBV18 to TRBJ2-3; TRBD2 matches at 9 bases. The junction had 3 bases not matched to a gene; V was cut back by 2 bases and J by 0 bases. The length of the CDR3 is 16 residues. Per germline, CDR1 KGHSH and CDR2 LQKENI. The CDR3 loop reads CASSPGLAGSTDTQYF. The CDR3, as DNA: TGTGCCAGCTCACCAGGTCTAGCGGGGAGCACAGATACGCAGTATTTT.

This rearrangement joins TRBV6-5 to TRBJ1-5; maybe TRBD1 (6 bases). The CDR3 has 15 residues. Trimming took 6 bases from V and 7 from J, leaving 19 bases between them. Germline loops: CDR1 MNHEY, CDR2 SVGAGI. CDR3 amino acids: CASRETQGAEQPQHF. DNA of the CDR3: TGTGCCAGCAGGGAGACACAGGGAGCTGAACAGCCCCAGCATTTT.

The gene calls are TRBV6-6 and TRBJ2-2, with D unclear. CDR3 length: 13 residues. Trimming removed 7 bases at V and 0 bases at J, with 6 bases between. CDR1 is MNHNY, CDR2 SVGAGI, per germline (reference sequence). The CDR3 protein is CASKSTNTGELFF. As DNA, the CDR3 is TGTGCCAGCAAATCAACGAACACCGGGGAGCTGTTTTTT.